Below, 10 T cell receptor beta chains from the same sample are listed, as sequenced in a study of cytomegalovirus exposure and HLA in healthy donors. TCRdb's table, derived via immunoSEQ multiplex PCR, lists solely in-frame clones and lacks some. The sample contains 150,000 to 200,000 clones, around 90% of which appear only once. Sequenced material: PBMCs. These TCRs come from a woman aged 18-29 years in good health and CMV-seropositive.

The gene calls are TRBV4-1 and TRBJ2-7; 7 bases agree with TRBD2. Trimming cost V 0 bases and J 2 bases; bases outside gene matches: 7. Germline-derived CDR1 and CDR2 are MGHRA and YSYEKL. This CDR3 has 16 amino acids. CDR3 in amino acids: CASSQETSGATYEQYF. DNA for the CDR3: TGCGCCAGCAGCCAAGAAACAAGCGGGGCGACCTACGAGCAGTACTTC.

The rearrangement uses TRBV11-2 and TRBJ1-1, with a possible D match to TRBD1 (5 bases). Germline CDR1 and CDR2: SGHAT and FQNNGV. The CDR3 totals 15 residues. Trimming removed 3 bases at V and 1 base at J, with 12 bases between. Written as DNA, the CDR3 is TGTGCCAGCAGCTTGTCGGGGGATTGGAACACTGAAGCTTTCTTT. It yields the protein CASSLSGDWNTEAFF.

The chain links TRBV23-1 to TRBJ2-7; TRBD1 matches at 8 bases. TRBV23-1 is an ORF; its function is uncertain. V shed 3 bases and J 4 bases; nucleotides not matched to a gene: 5. This CDR3 is built from 14 residues. The CDR3 coding sequence is TGCGCCAGCAGTCAGGCAGGGGGCGCGTACGAGCAGTACTTC. Protein: CASSQAGGAYEQYF.

The rearrangement links TRBV5-6 to TRBJ2-1, with D possibly TRBD1 on 5 matching bases. With 1 base removed from V and 3 bases from J, the gap between germline ends came to 11 bases. The germline gives CDR1 SGHDT, CDR2 YYEEEE. The CDR3 has 15 amino acids. CDR3 DNA: TGTGCCAGCAGCTTGCGAAGCAGGGTCTACAATGAGCAGTTCTTC. Encoded protein: CASSLRSRVYNEQFF.

The rearrangement links TRBV5-1 to TRBJ1-3; D is unclear. Trimming stripped 0 bases from V and 2 bases from J, with 12 bases between. CDR1 is SGHRS, CDR2 YFSETQ, per germline. This CDR3 contains 16 residues. CDR3 protein: CASSLGSLEPGNTIYF. CDR3 nucleotides: TGCGCCAGCAGCTTGGGGTCTCTCGAGCCTGGAAACACCATATATTTT.

The rearrangement uses TRBV7-8 and TRBJ2-7, with 9 bases fitting TRBD2. CDR3 size: 13 residues. Germline V CDR1 and CDR2: SGHVS, FQNEAQ. Unmatched junction bases numbered 6, after V lost 2 bases and J lost 10 bases. CDR3 protein: CASSLHRLAEQYF. CDR3 bases: TGTGCCAGCAGCTTACACAGACTAGCGGAACAGTACTTC.

In its sample, this clone was seen a few times. This sequence joins TRBV9 and TRBJ2-5, with D perhaps matching TRBD2 (6 bases). The CDR3 runs 14 residues. From germline, CDR1 is SGDLS and CDR2 YYNGEE. V shed 3 bases and J shed 4 bases, with 13 bases lying between them. The CDR3 region is CASSGLSGGETQYF. CDR3 DNA: TGTGCCAGCAGCGGACTTAGCGGCGGAGAGACCCAGTACTTC.

This chain joins TRBV5-5 and TRBJ2-7; 9 nucleotides agree with TRBD1. Trimming removed 0 bases from V and 4 bases from J; junction bases left unmatched: 11. The CDR3 covers 17 residues. CDR1 and CDR2 (germline): SGHKS, YYEKEE (reference sequence). The CDR3 reads CASSLGPVTGGTYEQYF. DNA for the CDR3: TGTGCCAGCAGCTTGGGGCCGGTGACAGGGGGAACATACGAGCAGTACTTC.

As for this clone: Other nucleotide sequences from this sample produce the same CDR3. The chain is built from TRBV27 and TRBJ1-6; a weak D match, TRBD1 (6 bases). Germline-derived CDR1 and CDR2 are MNHEY and SMNVEV (reference sequence). V lost 3 bases, J lost 6 bases, and 9 bases lay in between. The CDR3 loop spans 14 amino acids. This CDR3 is CASSLVGGNSPLHF. The CDR3 bases are TGTGCCAGCAGTTTGGTAGGGGGTAATTCACCCCTCCACTTT.

V is TRBV13 and J is TRBJ1-4, with a tentative D call TRBD1 (6 bases). The CDR3 is 15 amino acids. Trimming removed 3 bases from V and 7 bases from J, with 15 bases in between. CDR1 and CDR2 (germline): PRHDT, FYEKMQ (reference sequence). The DNA for the CDR3 is TGTGCCAGCAGCTTCCGACAGGCGACGGGTGAAAAACTGTTTTTT. It specifies CASSFRQATGEKLFF.